This T cell receptor beta chain is from a study of blood T cell repertoires in COVID-19. Study-wide background: Collection of acute and convalescent COVID-19 samples took place in the United States, Italy and Spain. T cells, B-cell-depleted T cells, or PBMCs provided the cDNA or gDNA that served as material.

In germline, CDR1 is LNHNV, CDR2 YYDKDF (reference sequence). The CDR3 covers 15 residues. V lost 0 bases to trimming and J lost 7 bases; unmatched junction nucleotides: 6. In the authors' methods: From reference gene primer amplification, estimates of nucleated cell counts were derived. Profiling relied on immunoSEQ multiplex PCR, and the TCRdb table lists in-frame clones only, not all of them. That table furnishes V, J and clone size, whereas the DNA furnished D and trimming. This table has about 220,000 clones, roughly 85% appearing once. In its sample, this clone was seen once. The sequence was collected from an elderly woman with acute or convalescent COVID-19. Sequencing was performed on peripheral blood. This chain connects TRBV15 to TRBJ2-7, with TRBD1 identical over 10 bases. The CDR3 sequence: CATSRDLGQGREQYF. In DNA form, the CDR3 reads TGTGCCACCAGCAGAGATCTGGGACAGGGGCGTGAGCAGTACTTC.